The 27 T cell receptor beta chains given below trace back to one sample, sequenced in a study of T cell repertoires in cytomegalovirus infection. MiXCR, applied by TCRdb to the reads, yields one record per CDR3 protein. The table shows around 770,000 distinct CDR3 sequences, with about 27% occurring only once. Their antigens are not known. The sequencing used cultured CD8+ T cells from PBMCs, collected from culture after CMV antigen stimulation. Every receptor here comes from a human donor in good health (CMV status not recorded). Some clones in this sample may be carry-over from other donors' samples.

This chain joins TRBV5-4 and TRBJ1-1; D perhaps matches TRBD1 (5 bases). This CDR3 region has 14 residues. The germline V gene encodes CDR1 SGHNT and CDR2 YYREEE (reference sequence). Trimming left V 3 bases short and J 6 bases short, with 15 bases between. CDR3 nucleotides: TGTGCCAGCAGCTCCGAAGTCCCGGGGCCTGAAGCTTTCTTT. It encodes CASSSEVPGPEAFF.

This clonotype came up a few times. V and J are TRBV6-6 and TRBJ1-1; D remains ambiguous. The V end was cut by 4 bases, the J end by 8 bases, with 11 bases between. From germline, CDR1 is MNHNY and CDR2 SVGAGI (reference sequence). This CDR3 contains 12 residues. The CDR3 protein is CASSFGPIEAFF. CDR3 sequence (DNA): TGTGCCAGCAGTTTTGGGCCCATAGAAGCTTTCTTT.

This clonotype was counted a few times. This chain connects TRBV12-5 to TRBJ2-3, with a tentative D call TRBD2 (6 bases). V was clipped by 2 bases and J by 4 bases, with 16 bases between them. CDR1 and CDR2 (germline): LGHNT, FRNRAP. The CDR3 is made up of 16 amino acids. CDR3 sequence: CASGLTSSSAPDTQYF. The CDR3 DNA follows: TGTGCTAGTGGTTTGACGTCCTCTAGCGCTCCAGATACGCAGTATTTT.

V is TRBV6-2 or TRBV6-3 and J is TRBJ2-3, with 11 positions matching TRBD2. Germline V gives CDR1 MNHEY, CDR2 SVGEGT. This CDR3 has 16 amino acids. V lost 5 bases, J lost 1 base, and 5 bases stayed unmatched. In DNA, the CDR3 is TGTGCCAGCAGTCATGATAGCGGGGGGGGCACAGATACGCAGTATTTT. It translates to CASSHDSGGGTDTQYF.

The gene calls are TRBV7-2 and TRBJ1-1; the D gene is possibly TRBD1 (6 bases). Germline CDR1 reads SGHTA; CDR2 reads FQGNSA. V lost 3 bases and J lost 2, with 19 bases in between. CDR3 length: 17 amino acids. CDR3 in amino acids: CASSLESPGHLNTEAFF. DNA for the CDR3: TGTGCCAGCAGCTTGGAAAGCCCGGGACACCTAAACACTGAAGCTTTCTTT.

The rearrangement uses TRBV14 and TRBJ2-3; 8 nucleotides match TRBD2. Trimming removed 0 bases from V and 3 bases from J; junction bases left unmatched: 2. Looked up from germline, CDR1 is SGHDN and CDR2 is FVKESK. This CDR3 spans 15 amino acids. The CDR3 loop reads CASSQEGLATDTQYF. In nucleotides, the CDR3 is TGTGCCAGCAGCCAAGAAGGACTAGCAACAGATACGCAGTATTTT.

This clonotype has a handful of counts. This CDR3 is CASTQGLGGYTF. CDR3 sequence (DNA): TGTGCCAGCACACAGGGGTTAGGAGGCTACACCTTC. J is TRBJ1-2 and V is TRBV2; 7 bases align to TRBD1. From germline, CDR1 is SNHLY and CDR2 FYNNEI. With V trimmed by 7 bases and J by 8 bases, 7 bases remained unmatched. The CDR3 loop spans 12 amino acids.

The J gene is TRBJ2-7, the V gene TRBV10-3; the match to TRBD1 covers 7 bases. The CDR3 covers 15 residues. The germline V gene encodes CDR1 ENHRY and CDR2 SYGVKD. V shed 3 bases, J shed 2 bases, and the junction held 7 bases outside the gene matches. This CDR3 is CAISDLQGTTYEQYF. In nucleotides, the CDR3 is TGTGCCATCAGTGACTTACAGGGGACGACCTACGAGCAGTACTTC.

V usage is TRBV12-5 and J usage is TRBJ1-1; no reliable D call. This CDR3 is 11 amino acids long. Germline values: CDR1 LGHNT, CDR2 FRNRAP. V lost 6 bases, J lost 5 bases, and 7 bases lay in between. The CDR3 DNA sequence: TGTGCTAGTGGCCCCCCGACTGAAGCTTTCTTT. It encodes CASGPPTEAFF.

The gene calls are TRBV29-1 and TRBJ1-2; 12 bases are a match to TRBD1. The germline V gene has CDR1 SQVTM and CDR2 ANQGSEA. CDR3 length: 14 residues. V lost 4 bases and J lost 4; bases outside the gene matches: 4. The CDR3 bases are TGCAGCGTTGCTGGGACAGGGGGCGGCTATGGCTACACCTTC. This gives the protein CSVAGTGGGYGYTF.

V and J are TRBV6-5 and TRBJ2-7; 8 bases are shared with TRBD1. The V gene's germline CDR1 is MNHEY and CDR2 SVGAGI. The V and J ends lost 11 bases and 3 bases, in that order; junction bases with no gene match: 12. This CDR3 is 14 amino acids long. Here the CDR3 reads CASRGRTGLYEQYF. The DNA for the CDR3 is TGTGCCTCCCGGGGAAGGACAGGGCTCTACGAGCAGTACTTC.

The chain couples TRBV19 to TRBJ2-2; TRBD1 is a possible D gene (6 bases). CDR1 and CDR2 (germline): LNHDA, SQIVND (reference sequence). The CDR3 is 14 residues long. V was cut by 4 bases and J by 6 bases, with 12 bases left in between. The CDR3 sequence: CASSNYRAPGELFF. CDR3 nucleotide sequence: TGTGCCAGTAGTAACTACAGGGCCCCCGGGGAGCTGTTTTTT.

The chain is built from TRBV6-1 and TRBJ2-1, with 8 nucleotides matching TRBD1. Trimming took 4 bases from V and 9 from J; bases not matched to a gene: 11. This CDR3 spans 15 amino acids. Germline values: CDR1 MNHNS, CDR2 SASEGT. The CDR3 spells CASSVQGALGGEQFF. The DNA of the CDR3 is TGTGCCAGCAGTGTCCAGGGGGCCCTGGGGGGTGAGCAGTTCTTC.

This CDR3 reads CASSSILGGGDTEAFF. The CDR3 nucleotides read TGTGCCAGCAGCTCCATCCTCGGAGGAGGGGACACTGAAGCTTTCTTT. The chain recombines TRBV7-4 with TRBJ1-1; D may be TRBD1 (5 bases). This CDR3 is built from 16 residues. Germline V CDR1 and CDR2: SGHVT, SQSDAQ. V shed 4 bases and J shed 3 bases, with 18 bases lying between them.

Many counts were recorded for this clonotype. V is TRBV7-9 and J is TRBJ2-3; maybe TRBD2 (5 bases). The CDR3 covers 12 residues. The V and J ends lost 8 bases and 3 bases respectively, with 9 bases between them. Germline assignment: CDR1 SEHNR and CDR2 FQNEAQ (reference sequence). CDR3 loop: CASSSGTDTQYF. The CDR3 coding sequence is TGTGCCAGCTCTTCGGGGACAGATACGCAGTATTTT.

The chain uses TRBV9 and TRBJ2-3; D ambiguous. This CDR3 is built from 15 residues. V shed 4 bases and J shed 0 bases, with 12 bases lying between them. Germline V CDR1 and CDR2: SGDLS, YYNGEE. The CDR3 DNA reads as TGTGCCAGCAGCTCCTCGACAAGTAGCACAGATACGCAGTATTTT. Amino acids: CASSSSTSSTDTQYF.

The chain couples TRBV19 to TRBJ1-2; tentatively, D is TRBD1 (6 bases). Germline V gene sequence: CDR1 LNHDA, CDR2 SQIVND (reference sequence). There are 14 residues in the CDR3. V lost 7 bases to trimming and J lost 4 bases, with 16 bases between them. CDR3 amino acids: CASTLDSAFYGYTF. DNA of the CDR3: TGTGCCAGTACCCTGGACAGTGCCTTCTATGGCTACACCTTC.

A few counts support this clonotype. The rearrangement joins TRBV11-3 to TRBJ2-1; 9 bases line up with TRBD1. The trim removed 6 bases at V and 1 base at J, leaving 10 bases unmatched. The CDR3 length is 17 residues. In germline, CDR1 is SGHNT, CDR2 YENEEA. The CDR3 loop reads CASSLTLTGGSYNEQFF. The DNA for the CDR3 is TGTGCCAGCAGTTTAACACTGACAGGGGGATCCTACAATGAGCAGTTCTTC.

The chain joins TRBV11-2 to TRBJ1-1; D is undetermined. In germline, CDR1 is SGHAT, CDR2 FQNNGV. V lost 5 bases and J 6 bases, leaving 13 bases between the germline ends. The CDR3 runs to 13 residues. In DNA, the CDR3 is TGTGCCAGCAGCCTCCCCCTTGCGGCTGAAGCTTTCTTT. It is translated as CASSLPLAAEAFF.

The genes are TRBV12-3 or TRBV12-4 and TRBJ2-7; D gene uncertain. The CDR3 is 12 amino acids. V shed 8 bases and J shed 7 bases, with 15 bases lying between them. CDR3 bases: TGTGCCAGCTCGATAGATGTGGGAGAGCAGTACGTC. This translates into CASSIDVGEQYV.

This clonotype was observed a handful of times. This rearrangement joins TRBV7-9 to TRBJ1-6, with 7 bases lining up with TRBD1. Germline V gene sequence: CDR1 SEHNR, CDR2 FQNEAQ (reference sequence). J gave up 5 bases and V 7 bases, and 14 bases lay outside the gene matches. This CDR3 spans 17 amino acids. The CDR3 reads CASTPRDSPGHNSPLHF. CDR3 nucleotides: TGTGCCAGCACCCCCCGGGACAGCCCAGGGCATAATTCACCCCTCCACTTT.

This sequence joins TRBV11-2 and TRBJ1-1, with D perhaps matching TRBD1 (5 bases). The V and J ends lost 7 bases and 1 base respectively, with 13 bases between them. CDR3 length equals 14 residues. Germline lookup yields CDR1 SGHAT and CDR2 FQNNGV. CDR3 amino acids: CASTTGPKNTEAFF. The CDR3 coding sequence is TGTGCCAGCACCACGGGGCCAAAGAACACTGAAGCTTTCTTT.

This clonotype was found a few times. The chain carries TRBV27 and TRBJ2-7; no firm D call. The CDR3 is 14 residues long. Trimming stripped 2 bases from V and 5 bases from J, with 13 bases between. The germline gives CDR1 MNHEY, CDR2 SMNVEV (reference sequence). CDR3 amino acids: CASSLTPNRDEQYV. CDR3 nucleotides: TGTGCCAGCAGTTTAACCCCAAACCGTGACGAGCAGTACGTC.

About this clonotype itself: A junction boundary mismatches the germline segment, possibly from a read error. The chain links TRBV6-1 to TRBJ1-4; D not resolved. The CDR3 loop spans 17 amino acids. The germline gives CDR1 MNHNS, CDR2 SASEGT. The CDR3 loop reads CASGETFGRKTNEKLFF. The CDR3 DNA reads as TGTGCCAGCGGTGAAACCTTTGGACGCAAAACTAATGAAAAACTGTTTTTT.

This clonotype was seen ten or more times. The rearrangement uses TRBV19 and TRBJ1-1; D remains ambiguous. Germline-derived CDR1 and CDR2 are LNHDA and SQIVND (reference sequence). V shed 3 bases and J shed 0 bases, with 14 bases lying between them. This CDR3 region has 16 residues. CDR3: CASSIGLTVMNTEAFF. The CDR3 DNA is TGTGCCAGTAGTATCGGACTAACCGTAATGAACACTGAAGCTTTCTTT.

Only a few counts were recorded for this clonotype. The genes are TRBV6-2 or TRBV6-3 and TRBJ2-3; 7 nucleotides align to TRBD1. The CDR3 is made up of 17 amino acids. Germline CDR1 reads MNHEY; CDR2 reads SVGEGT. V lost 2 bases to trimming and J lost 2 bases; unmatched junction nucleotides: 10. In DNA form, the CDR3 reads TGTGCCAGCAGTTACAAAAGACAGGGCCCTGACACAGATACGCAGTATTTT. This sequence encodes CASSYKRQGPDTDTQYF.

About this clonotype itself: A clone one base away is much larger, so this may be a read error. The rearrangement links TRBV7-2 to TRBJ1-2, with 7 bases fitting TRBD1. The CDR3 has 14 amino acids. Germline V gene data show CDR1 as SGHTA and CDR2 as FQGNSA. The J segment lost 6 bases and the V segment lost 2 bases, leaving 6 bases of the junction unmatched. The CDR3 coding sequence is TGTGCCAGCAGCTTACCGGAGAGGGGGCATGGCTACACCTTC. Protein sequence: CASSLPERGHGYTF. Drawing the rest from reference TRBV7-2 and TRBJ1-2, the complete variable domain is GAGVSQSPSNKVTEKGKDVELRCDPISGHTALYWYRQSLGQGLEFLIYFQGNSAPDKSGLPSDRFSAERTGGSVSTLTIQRTQQEDSAVYLCASSLPERGHGYTFGSGTRLTVV.